The clone carrying this TCR beta chain was found a few times. The sample belongs to a study of blood T cells in healthy people across ages. The germline V gene has CDR1 SEHNR and CDR2 FQNEAQ (reference sequence). The CDR3 loop spans 17 amino acids. Deletions cut 5 bases from V and 2 bases from J, with 22 bases between. Together with a sample-barcoded 5' primer, a J-beta primer mix was included in a second PCR lasting roughly 6 to 12 cycles. Each cDNA molecule was tagged by a template-switch adaptor that had 12 random nucleotides. Each CDR3 protein gets one entry after TCRdb re-called the 5' RACE reads with MiXCR. The sample lists 760,000 or so distinct CDR3 sequences; roughly 25% were seen once. The data also belong to a second study, concerning T cells of mothers and their children.

Sequenced material: blood. The source of this sequence is a boy aged 5 to 17 in good health. The chain carries TRBV7-9 and TRBJ2-7, with D perhaps TRBD1 (5 bases). CDR3 sequence reads: CASSVGRPQVRPYEQYF. The CDR3 DNA reads as TGTGCCAGCAGCGTTGGACGTCCACAGGTACGACCCTACGAGCAGTACTTC.